This T cell receptor beta chain was documented in a study of T-cell reconstitution after alpha-beta-depleted transplantation in children. A note on this clonotype: A single base separates this from a much larger clone, so it may be a read error.

Unique molecular identifiers featured in how the TCRbeta library was prepared. From the PCR reads, TCRdb called clonotypes with MiXCR, one entry per CDR3 protein. The sample includes about 400,000 distinct CDR3 sequences, about an eighth of them seen just once. CDR3 length: 15 residues. CDR1 MNHEY and CDR2 SVGEGT come from the germline V gene. The chain couples TRBV6-2 or TRBV6-3 to TRBJ2-5, with TRBD1 as a possible D gene (5 bases). This TCR derives from a human donor who donated a stem cell graft to a child with Fanconi anemia. The source was PBMCs, collected from the stem cell graft. The CDR3 sequence is CVSSSTVSLQETQYF. The CDR3 DNA is TGTGTCAGCAGTTCGACAGTCTCCCTCCAAGAGACCCAGTACTTC.